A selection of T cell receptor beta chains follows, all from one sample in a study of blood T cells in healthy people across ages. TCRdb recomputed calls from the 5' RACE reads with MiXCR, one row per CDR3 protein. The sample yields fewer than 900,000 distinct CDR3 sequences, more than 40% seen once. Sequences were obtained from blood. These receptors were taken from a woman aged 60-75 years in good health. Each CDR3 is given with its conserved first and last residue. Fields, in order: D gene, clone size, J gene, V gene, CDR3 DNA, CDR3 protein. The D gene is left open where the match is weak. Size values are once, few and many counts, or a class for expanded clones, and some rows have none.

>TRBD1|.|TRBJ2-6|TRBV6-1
TGTGCCAGCAGCTGGGACAGGGGCGTCTCTGGGGCCAACGTCCTGACTTTC
CASSWDRGVSGANVLTF
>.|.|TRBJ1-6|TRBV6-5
TGTGCCAGCAGTTACCGTACAAAGGGAAGCTCCTATAATTCACCCCTCCACTTT
CASSYRTKGSSYNSPLHF
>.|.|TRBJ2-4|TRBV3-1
TGTGCCAGCAGGCCTTGGGGGACCGAAAACATTCAGTACTTC
CASRPWGTENIQYF
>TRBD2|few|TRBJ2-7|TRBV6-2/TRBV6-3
TGTGCCAGCGGGGGGGATTTCCCCCCCTACGAGCAGTACTTC
CASGGDFPPYEQYF
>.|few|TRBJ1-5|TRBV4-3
TGCGCCAGCAGCCAACTAGAGGTTTTCAGCAATCAGCCCCAGCATTTT
CASSQLEVFSNQPQHF
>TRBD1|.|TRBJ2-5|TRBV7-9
TGTGCCAGCAGCAGAGGGGGACAGGGGCAAGAGACCCAGTACTTC
CASSRGGQGQETQYF
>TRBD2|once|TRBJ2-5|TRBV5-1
TGCGCCAGCAGCTTATGGACTAGCGACAGCCAAGAGACCCAGTACTTC
CASSLWTSDSQETQYF
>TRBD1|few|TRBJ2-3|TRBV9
TGTGCCAGCACCGAAAGACAGGGGCGCACAGATACGCAGTATTTT
CASTERQGRTDTQYF
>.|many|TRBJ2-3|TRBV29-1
TGCAGCGTGATGACAGACACAGATACGCAGTATTTT
CSVMTDTDTQYF
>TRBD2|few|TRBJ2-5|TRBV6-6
TGTGCCAGCAGTTACTCCTCGGGGGGGCCGGGGGAGACCCAGTACTTC
CASSYSSGGPGETQYF
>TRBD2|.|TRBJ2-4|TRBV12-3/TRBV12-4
TGTGCCAGCAGTTTTATAGAGCGGGGGGACATTCAGTACTTC
CASSFIERGDIQYF
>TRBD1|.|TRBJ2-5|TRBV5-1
TGCGCCAGCAGCTCCTCTCGACAGGGCCAAGAGACCCAGTACTTC
CASSSSRQGQETQYF
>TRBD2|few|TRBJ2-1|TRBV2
TGTGCCAGCAGTGAAATGGTAGTAGCGGGAGGGCCTCAGTTCTTC
CASSEMVVAGGPQFF
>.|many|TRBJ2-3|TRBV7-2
TGTGCCAGCAGCCTCGGGGCCCGCACAGATACGCAGTATTTT
CASSLGARTDTQYF
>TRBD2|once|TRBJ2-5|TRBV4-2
TGTGCCAGCAGCCAAACTAGCGGGGGGGCCTTATCCTACAATGAGCAGTACTTC
CASSQTSGGALSYNEQYF
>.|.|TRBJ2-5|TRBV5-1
TGCGCCAGCAGCTTCGGGGCAGAAGAGACCCAGTACTTC
CASSFGAEETQYF
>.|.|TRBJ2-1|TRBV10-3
TGTGCCATCCGGCAGAGCTCCTGCAATGAGCAGTTCTTC
CAIRQSSCNEQFF
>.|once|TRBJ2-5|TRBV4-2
TGTGCCAGCAGCCAAGATATGAACAGGTTGAAAGAGACCCAGTACTTC
CASSQDMNRLKETQYF
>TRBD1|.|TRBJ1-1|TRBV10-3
TGTGCCATCAGCCCGGGACAGGCTAACACTGAAGCTTTCTTT
CAISPGQANTEAFF
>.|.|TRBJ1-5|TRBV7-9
TGTGCCAGCAGCCGGGAGGGCAGGGGACATTTGCCCCAGCATTTT
CASSREGRGHLPQHF
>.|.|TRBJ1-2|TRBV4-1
TGCGCCAGCAGCCACGGACGGGACCTGACATATGGCTACACCTTC
CASSHGRDLTYGYTF
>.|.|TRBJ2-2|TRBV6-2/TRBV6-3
TGTGCCAGCAGTTACTCCCCGACAACAACTAGAAGGGACACCGGGGAGCTGTTTTTT
CASSYSPTTTRRDTGELFF
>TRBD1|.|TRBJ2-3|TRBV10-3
TGTGCCATCAGTGAAATTTACTCTTCGGGACAGCGCACAGATACGCAGTATTTT
CAISEIYSSGQRTDTQYF
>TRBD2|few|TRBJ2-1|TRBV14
TGTGCCAGCAGCGGACTAGCGGGAGGCCTCAATGAGCAGTTCTTC
CASSGLAGGLNEQFF
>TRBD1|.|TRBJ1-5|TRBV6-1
TGTGCCAGCGATAGGCCGGGACAGGGCTATCAGCCCCAGCATTTT
CASDRPGQGYQPQHF
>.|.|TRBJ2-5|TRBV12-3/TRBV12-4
TGTGCCAGCAGTTTAGTTGCAGGGTCCGAGCGGTACTTC
CASSLVAGSERYF
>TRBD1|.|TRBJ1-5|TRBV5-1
TGCGCCAGCAGCTGGGGACAGGGGGGCAATCAGCCCCAGCATTTT
CASSWGQGGNQPQHF